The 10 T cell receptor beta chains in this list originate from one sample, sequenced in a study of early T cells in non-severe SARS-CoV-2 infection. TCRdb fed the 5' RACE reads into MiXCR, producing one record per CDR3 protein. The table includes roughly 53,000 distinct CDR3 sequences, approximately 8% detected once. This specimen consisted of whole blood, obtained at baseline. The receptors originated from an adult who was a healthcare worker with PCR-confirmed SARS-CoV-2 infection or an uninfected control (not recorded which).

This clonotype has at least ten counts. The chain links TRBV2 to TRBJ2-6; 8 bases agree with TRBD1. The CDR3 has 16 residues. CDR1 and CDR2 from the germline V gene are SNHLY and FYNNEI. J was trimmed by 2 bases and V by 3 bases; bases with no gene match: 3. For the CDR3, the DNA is TGTGCCAGCAGTGACAGGGGGCGCACTGGGGCCAACGTCCTGACTTTC. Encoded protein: CASSDRGRTGANVLTF.

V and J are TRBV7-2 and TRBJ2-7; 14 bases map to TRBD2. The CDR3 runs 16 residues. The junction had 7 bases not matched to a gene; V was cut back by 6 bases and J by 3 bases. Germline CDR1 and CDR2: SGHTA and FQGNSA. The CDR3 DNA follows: TGTGCCAGCAGTCCCACGACTAGCGGGAGGGGCTACGAGCAGTACTTC. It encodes CASSPTTSGRGYEQYF.

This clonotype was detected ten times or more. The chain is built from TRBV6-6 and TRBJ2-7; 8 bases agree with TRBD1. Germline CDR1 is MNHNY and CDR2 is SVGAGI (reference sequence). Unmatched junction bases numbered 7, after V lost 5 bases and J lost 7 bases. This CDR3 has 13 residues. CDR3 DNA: TGTGCCAGCAGTCCAGGGGGCTCTAGGGAGCAGTACTTC. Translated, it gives CASSPGGSREQYF.

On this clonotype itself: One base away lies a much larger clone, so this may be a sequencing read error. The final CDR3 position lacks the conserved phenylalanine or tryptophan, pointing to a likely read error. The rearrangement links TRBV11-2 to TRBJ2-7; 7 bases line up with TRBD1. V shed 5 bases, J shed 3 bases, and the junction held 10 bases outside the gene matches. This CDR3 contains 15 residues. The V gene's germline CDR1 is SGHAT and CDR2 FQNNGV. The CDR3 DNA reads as TGTGCCAGCAGCCCCCGACAGGGCCCACACTACGAGCAGTACTCC. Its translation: CASSPRQGPHYEQYS.

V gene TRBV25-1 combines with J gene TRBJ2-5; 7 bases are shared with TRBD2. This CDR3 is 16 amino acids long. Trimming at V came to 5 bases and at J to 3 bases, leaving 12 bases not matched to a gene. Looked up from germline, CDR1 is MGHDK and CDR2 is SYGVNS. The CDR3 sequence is CASSPRVGGSEETQYF. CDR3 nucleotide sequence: TGTGCCAGCAGTCCCCGCGTGGGAGGGAGCGAAGAGACCCAGTACTTC.

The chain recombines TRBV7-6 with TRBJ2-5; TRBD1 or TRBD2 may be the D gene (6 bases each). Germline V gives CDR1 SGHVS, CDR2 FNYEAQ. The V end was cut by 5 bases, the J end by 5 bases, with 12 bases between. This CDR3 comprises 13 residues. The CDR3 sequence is CASSPGGPETQYF. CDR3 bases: TGTGCCAGCAGCCCTGGGGGGCCCGAGACCCAGTACTTC. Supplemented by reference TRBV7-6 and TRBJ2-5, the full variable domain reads GAGVSQSPRYKVTKRGQDVALRCDPISGHVSLYWYRQALGQGPEFLTYFNYEAQQDKSGLPNDRFSAERPEGSISTLTIQRTEQRDSAMYRCASSPGGPETQYFGPGTRLLVL.

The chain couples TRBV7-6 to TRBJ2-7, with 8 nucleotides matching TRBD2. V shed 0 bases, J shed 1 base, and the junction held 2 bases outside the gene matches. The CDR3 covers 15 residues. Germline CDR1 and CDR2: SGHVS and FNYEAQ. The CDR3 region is CASSLAAGGSYEQYF. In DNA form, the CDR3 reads TGTGCCAGCAGCTTAGCTGCGGGAGGTTCCTACGAGCAGTACTTC.

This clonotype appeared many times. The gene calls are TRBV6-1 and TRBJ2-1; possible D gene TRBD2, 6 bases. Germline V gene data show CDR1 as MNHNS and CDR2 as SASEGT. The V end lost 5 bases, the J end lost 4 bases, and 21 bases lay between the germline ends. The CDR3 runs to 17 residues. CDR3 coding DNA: TGTGCCAGCAGTCCCCGGGAACTGCGGGGCTTATACAATGAGCAGTTCTTC. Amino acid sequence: CASSPRELRGLYNEQFF.

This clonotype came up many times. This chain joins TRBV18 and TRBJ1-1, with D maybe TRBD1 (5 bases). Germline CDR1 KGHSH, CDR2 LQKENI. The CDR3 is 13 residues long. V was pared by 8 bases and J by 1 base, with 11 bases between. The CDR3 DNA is TGTGCCAGCCGGTGGGACTGGAACACTGAAGCTTTCTTT. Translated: CASRWDWNTEAFF.

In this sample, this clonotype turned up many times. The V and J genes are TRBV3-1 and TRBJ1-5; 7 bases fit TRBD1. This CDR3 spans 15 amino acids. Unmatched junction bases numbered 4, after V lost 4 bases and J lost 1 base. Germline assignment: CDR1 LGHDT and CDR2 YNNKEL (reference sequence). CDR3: CASSLPRGSNQPQHF. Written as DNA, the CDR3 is TGTGCCAGCAGCCTTCCCAGGGGGAGCAATCAGCCCCAGCATTTT.